This TCR beta chain was found in a study of type 1 regulatory T cells (dated by TCRdb to the early 2020s). For context, the study as a whole: The study characterized an in vitro protocol that generated a Tr1-enriched, alloantigen-specific CD4 T cell product named T-allo10. T-allo10 was under clinical evaluation in patients with hematological malignancies receiving allogeneic hematopoietic stem cell transplantation.

About this clonotype itself: No antigen is known for it. No quality values exist for individual bases; no much larger clone is one base distant.

General findings and caveats noted by the study authors: Compared with non-Tr1 cells, Tr1 cells had a narrower TCR repertoire, and the study took this difference to reflect clonal expansion driven by alloantigen.

TCRdb lists the instrument as Illumina MiSeq. The public reads were reanalyzed by TCRdb: fastp trimming at Q25, MiXCR alignment, in-frame beta chains only. One record per CDR3 amino acid sequence lists the most common genes and DNA. The sample table holds 60,000 to 75,000 distinct CDR3 sequences, of which 20% to 25% were seen once. The ten biggest clones cover 8% to 9% of the sample. CDR3 length: 15 amino acids, cysteine to phenylalanine. Only the CDR3 DNA stays, 45 bases, in frame from base 1. For CDR1 and CDR2, the germline V gene lists KGHSH and LQKENI. Clipping removes 4 bases from V and 0 bases from J, with 6 as the unmatched junction base count.

The source of this sequence is a human donor in good health. The chain is made from TRBV18 and TRBJ2-7; a stretch of 7 junction bases matches TRBD2. Sequencing input: cultured type 1 regulatory T (Tr1) cells, either the whole culture or a sorted fraction (not recorded which). The meaning of the sample's cell subset or site label: type 1 regulatory T cells sorted from the T-allo10 product. The nucleotides read TGTGCCAGCTCACAGGCGGGGGACGGCTCCTACGAGCAGTACTTC. This is translated as CASSQAGDGSYEQYF.